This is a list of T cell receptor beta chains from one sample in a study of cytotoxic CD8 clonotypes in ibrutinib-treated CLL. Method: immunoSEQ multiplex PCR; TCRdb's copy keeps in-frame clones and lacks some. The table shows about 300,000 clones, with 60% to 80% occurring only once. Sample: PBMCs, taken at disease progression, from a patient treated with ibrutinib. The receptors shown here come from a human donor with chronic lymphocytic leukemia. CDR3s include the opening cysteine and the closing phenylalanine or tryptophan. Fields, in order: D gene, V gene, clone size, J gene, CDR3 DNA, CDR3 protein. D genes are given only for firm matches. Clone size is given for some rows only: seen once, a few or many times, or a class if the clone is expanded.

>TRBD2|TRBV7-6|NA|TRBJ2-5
TGTGCCAGCGGCCTCATCGGGGGGGGAGAGACCCAGTACTTC
CASGLIGGGETQYF
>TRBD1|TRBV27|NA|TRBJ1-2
TGTGCCAGCAGTTTATCTAGGCGCGGGACAGAGGTTTATGGCTACACCTTC
CASSLSRRGTEVYGYTF
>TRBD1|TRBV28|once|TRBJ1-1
TGTGCCAGCAGTACCCGACAGGGTTTGGCTTTCTTT
CASSTRQGLAFF
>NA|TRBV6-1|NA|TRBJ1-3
TGTGCCAGCAGTGAAACGTCGATGAGCTCTGGAAACACCATATATTTT
CASSETSMSSGNTIYF
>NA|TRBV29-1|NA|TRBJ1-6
TGCAGCGTGCGCACAGGGTCCGACTCACCCCTCCACTTT
CSVRTGSDSPLHF
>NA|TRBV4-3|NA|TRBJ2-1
TGCGCCAGCAGCCGGGGACCAGGAGGCAATGAGCAGTTCTTC
CASSRGPGGNEQFF
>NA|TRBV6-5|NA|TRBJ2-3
TGTGCCAGCAGTCTCACAGGTAGCGGCACAGATACGCAGTATTTT
CASSLTGSGTDTQYF
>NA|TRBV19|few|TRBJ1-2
TGTGCCACCTTAGGTCTGCGTGGCGGCTACACCTTC
CATLGLRGGYTF
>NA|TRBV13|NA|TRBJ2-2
TGTGCCAGCAGCCCAAGACGGGGGCTGAGGACCGGGGAGCTGTTTTTT
CASSPRRGLRTGELFF
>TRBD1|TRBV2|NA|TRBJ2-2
TGTGCCAGCAGGGCGACAGGGGGAGATGCCGGGGAGCTGTTTTTT
CASRATGGDAGELFF
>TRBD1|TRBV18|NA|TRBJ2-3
TGTGCCAGCTCACCACCCGACAGGGGGCTAGGTACGCAGTATTTT
CASSPPDRGLGTQYF
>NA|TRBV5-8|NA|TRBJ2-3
TGTGCCAGCAGCGTGGGACTGGCGAGCACAGATACGCAGTATTTT
CASSVGLASTDTQYF
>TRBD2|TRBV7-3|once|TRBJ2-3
TGTGCCAGCAGCCCAGAAGGACTAGCGGTTAGCACAGATACGCAGTATTTT
CASSPEGLAVSTDTQYF
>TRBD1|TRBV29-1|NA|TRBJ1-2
TGCAGCGTTGGGAGACAGGGCTCCAACTATGGCTACACCTTC
CSVGRQGSNYGYTF
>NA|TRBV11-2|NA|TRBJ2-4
TGTGCCAGCAGCCCCGGACGGAGAAAAAACATTCAGTACTTC
CASSPGRRKNIQYF
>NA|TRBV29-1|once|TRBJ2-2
TGCAGCGTTGAGGCTAGGGGGTGGTTGAACACCGGGGAGCTGTTTTTT
CSVEARGWLNTGELFF
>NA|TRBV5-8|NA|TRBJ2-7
TGTGCCAGCAGCTTGGCTTATGCGGTCGCTACCTACGAGCAGTACTTC
CASSLAYAVATYEQYF
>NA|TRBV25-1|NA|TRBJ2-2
TGTGCCAGCAGTCCCCGGGGGTCCGGGGAGCTGTTTTTT
CASSPRGSGELFF
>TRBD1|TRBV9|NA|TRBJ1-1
TGTGCCAGCAGCGCGCGGGGACAGGGGGGAACCACTGAAGCTTTCTTT
CASSARGQGGTTEAFF
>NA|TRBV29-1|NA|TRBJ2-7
TGCAGCGTTGAACGGGGAAACCCCTACGAGCAGTACTTC
CSVERGNPYEQYF
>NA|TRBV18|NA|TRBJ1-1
TGTGCCAGCTCAAACTTTAAAAACACTGAAGCTTTCTTT
CASSNFKNTEAFF
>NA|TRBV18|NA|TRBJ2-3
TGTGCCAGCTCCCACCGACGGGCAGCAATCACAGATACGCAGTATTTT
CASSHRRAAITDTQYF
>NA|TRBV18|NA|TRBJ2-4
TGTGCCAGCTCACCACGTAATCCGACAGCACTAGCCAAAAACATTCAGTACTTC
CASSPRNPTALAKNIQYF
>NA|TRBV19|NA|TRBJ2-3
TGTGCCAGTAGTATAGGGAGCGGGCAGGGGGTATGGACAGATACGCAGTATTTT
CASSIGSGQGVWTDTQYF
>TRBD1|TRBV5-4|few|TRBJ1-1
TGTGCCAGCAGCTTAGACAGGGTCACTGAAGCTTTCTTT
CASSLDRVTEAFF
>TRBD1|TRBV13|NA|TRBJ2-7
TGTGCCAGCAGCTTCCTCCCGACAGGGACCTACGAGCAGTACTTC
CASSFLPTGTYEQYF
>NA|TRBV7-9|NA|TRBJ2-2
TGTGCCAGCAGCTTAGCTAGTCCTGCTATCGGGGAGCTGTTTTTT
CASSLASPAIGELFF
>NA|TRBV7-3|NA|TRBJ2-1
TGTGCCAGCAGCTTAAACTCGCTCAATGAGCAGTTCTTC
CASSLNSLNEQFF
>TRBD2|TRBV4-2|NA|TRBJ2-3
TGTGCCAGCAGCCAAGAAGGACTAGCGGGGAACACAGATACGCAGTATTTT
CASSQEGLAGNTDTQYF
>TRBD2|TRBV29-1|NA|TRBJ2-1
TGCAGCGTTGAAAAAAGGACTAGCCGCGACAATGAGCAGTTCTTC
CSVEKRTSRDNEQFF
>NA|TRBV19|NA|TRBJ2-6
TGTGCCAGTAGTACCCGACTGAGCTCTGGGGCCAACGTCCTGACTTTC
CASSTRLSSGANVLTF
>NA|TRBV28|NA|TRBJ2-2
TGTGCCAGCAGTTTTGAGGGGAACACCGGGGAGCTGTTTTTT
CASSFEGNTGELFF
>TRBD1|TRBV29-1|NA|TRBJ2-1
TGCAGCGTTGAGGTTCGGGTGGGACAGGGGGCAAACAATGAGCAGTTCTTC
CSVEVRVGQGANNEQFF
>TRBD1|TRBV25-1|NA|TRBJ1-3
TGTGCCAGCAGTGGATCAGGGGGCTCTGGAAACACCATATATTTT
CASSGSGGSGNTIYF
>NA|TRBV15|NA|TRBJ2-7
TGTGCCACCAGCAGCAGGGTTCTCTACGAGCAGTACTTC
CATSSRVLYEQYF
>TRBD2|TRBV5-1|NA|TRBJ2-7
TGCGCCAGCAGCTCAGGTCCGGGGGGGCTCAACGAGCAGTACTTC
CASSSGPGGLNEQYF